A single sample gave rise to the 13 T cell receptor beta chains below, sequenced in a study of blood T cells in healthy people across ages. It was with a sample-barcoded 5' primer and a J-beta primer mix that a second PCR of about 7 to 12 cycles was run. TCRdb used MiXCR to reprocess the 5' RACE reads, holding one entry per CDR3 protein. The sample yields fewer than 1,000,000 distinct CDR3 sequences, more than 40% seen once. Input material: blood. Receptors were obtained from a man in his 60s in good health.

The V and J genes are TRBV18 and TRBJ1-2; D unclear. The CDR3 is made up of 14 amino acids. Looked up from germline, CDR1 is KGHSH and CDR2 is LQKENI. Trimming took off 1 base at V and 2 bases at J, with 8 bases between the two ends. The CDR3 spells CASSPQPANYGYTF. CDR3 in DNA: TGTGCCAGCTCACCACAGCCGGCAAACTATGGCTACACCTTC. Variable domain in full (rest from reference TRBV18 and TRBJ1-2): NAGVMQNPRHLVRRRGQEARLRCSPMKGHSHVYWYRQLPEEGLKFMVYLQKENIIDESGMPKERFSAEFPKEGPSILRIQQVVRGDSAAYFCASSPQPANYGYTFGSGTRLTVV.

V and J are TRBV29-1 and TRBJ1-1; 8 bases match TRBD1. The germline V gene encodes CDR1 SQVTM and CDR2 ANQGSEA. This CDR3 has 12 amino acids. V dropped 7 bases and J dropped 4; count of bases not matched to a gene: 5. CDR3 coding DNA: TGCAGCGCGGCTCAGGGGGCCACTGAAGCTTTCTTT. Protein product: CSAAQGATEAFF.

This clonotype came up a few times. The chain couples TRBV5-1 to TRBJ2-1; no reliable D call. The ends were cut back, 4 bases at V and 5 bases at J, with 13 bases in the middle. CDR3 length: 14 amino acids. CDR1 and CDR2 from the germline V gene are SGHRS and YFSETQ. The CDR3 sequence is CASSAREWDNEQFF. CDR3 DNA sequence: TGCGCCAGCAGCGCGCGAGAATGGGACAATGAGCAGTTCTTC.

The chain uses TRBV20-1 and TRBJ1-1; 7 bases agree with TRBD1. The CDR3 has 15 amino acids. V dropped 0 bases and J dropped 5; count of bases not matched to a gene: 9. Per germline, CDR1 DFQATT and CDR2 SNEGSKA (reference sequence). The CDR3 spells CSAREAGGALTEAFF. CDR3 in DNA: TGCAGTGCTAGAGAGGCAGGGGGTGCTTTAACTGAAGCTTTCTTT.

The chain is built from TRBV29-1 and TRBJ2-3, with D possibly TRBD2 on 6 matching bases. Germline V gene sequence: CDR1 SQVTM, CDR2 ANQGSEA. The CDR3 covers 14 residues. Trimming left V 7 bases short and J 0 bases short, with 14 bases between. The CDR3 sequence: CSALPSDSTDTQYF. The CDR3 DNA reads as TGCAGCGCCCTACCTAGCGACAGCACAGATACGCAGTATTTT.

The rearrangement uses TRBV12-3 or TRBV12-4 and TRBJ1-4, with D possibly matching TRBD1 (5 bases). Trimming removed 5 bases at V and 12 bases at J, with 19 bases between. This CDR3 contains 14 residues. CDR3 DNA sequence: TGTGCCAGCAGTCGTTCCGGGACCGTGAAGGAACTGTTTTTT. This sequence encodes CASSRSGTVKELFF.

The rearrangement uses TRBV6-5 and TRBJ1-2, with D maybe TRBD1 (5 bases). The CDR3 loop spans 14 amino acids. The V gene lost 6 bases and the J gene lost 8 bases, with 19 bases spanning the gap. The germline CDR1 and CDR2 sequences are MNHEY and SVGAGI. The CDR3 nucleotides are TGTGCCAGCAGGACATTTGGCGGGACGAAGGGCTACACCTTC. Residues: CASRTFGGTKGYTF.

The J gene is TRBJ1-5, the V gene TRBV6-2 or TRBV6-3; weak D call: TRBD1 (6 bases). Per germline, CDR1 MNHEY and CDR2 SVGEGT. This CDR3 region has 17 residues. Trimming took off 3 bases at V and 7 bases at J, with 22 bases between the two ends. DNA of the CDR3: TGTGCCAGCAGTTATTCGAACTCCAGGGGAGCACGACAGCCCCAGCATTTT. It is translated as CASSYSNSRGARQPQHF.

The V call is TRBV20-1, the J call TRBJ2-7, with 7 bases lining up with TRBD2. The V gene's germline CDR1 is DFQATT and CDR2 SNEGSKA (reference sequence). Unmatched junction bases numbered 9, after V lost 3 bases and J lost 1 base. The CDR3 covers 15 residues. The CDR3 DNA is TGCAGTGCTAGTCTTAGGGCTAGCGGTTCCTACGAGCAGTACTTC. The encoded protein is CSASLRASGSYEQYF.

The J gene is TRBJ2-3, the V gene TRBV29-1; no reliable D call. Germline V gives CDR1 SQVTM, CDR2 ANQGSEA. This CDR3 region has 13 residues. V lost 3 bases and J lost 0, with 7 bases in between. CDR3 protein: CSVERASTDTQYF. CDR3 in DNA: TGCAGCGTTGAGAGAGCTAGCACAGATACGCAGTATTTT.

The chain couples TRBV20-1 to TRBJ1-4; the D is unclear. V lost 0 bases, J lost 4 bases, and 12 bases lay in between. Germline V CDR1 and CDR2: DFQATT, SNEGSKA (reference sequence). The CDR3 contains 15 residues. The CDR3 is CSARDLGQINEKLFF. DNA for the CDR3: TGCAGTGCTAGAGATCTCGGGCAGATTAATGAAAAACTGTTTTTT.

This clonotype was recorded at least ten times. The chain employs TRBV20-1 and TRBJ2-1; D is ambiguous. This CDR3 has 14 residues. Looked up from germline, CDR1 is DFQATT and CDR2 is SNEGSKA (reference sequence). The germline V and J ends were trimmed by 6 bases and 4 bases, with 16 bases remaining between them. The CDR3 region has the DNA TGCAGTGCCCGAAATCCGAAGTTTTACAATGAGCAGTTCTTC. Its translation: CSARNPKFYNEQFF.

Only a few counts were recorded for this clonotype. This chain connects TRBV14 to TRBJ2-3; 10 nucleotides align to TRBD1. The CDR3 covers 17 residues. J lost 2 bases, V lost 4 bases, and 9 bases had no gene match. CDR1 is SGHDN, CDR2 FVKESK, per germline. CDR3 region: CASSLGDRGDITDTQYF. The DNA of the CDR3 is TGTGCCAGCAGCCTTGGGGACAGGGGCGACATCACAGATACGCAGTATTTT.